Sequencing of this T cell receptor beta chain was carried out in a study of T cell repertoires in cytomegalovirus infection. Study-level information: Used in the study were CMV epitopes, some recently identified and HLA-C-restricted, others well-studied and HLA-B-restricted. Both a matching HLA type and CMV infection were indicated by public TCR beta signatures. Study observations and caveats: Dominating the ex vivo response were TCR beta clonotypes that were CMV-specific and HLA-C-restricted. CMV carriers with the relevant HLA were identified by cumulative public TCR beta family frequency.

For this clonotype: Antigen unknown. At one end the junction does not follow the germline gene, possibly because of a read error.

The CDR3 runs 13 residues. CDR1 is MNHEY, CDR2 SMNVEV, per germline (reference sequence). One entry per CDR3 protein results from TCRdb running MiXCR on the reads. The sample records roughly 990,000 distinct CDR3 sequences, about 33% being singletons. Sequenced here: cultured CD8+ T cells from PBMCs, sampled from culture after CMV antigen stimulation. The sequence came from a human donor in good health (CMV status not recorded). Some clones in this sample may be carry-over from other donors' samples. The chain combines TRBV27 with TRBJ1-4, with 9 nucleotides matching TRBD1. The CDR3 nucleotides are TGTGCCAGCAGTATAACAGGGGGCCACGTTTTGCGATTT. As protein: CASSITGGHVLRF.